A selection of T cell receptor beta chains follows, all from one sample in a study of cytomegalovirus exposure and HLA in healthy donors. The table came from immunoSEQ multiplex PCR; TCRdb's copy has only in-frame clones and leaves some out. The data contain some 120,000 clones, more than 80% of them singletons. The sample consisted of PBMCs. All receptors come from a young woman in good health and CMV-seropositive. CDR3s include the opening cysteine and the closing phenylalanine or tryptophan.

V gene,J gene,CDR3 protein
TRBV18,TRBJ2-6,CASSPQGKGTGANVLTF
TRBV9,-,CASSVAPGYEQYF
TRBV11-2,TRBJ2-4,CASSLWGAGGKNIQYF
TRBV6-1,TRBJ1-1,CASIGGTEAFF
TRBV14,TRBJ1-2,CASSLLGTGGNYGYTF
TRBV5-1,TRBJ1-1,CASSLDSPDTEAFF
TRBV7-6,TRBJ2-7,CASSSQQDSYEQYF
TRBV6-1,TRBJ2-3,CASSSFRGADTQYF
TRBV19,TRBJ2-2,CASRGLADTGELFF
TRBV5-1,TRBJ2-2,CASSLRGNTGELFF
TRBV5-4,TRBJ2-2,CASSLDGAGELFF
TRBV30,TRBJ1-1,CAWRKGRGRGTEAFF
TRBV2,TRBJ1-2,CASTGQDGGYTF
TRBV27,TRBJ2-5,CASSLRLQETQYF
TRBV2,TRBJ1-2,CASTLYGYTF
TRBV7-9,TRBJ1-3,CASSLPPGTMGNTIYF
TRBV28,TRBJ1-2,CASRYQGNGYTF
TRBV28,TRBJ2-7,CASSPSGRAEFNEQYF
TRBV28,TRBJ1-3,CASSSGGLTIYF
TRBV28,TRBJ2-7,CASSFAGGEQYF
TRBV19,TRBJ2-5,CASSIQATGRETQYF
TRBV18,TRBJ2-7,CASSPTPDSDPEQYF
TRBV2,TRBJ1-4,CASRTGEENEKLFF
TRBV6-1,TRBJ1-1,CASSGGDTEAFF
TRBV5-1,TRBJ1-4,CASSSKGGTGSEKLFF
TRBV28,TRBJ1-5,CATQGPNQPQHF
TRBV10-3,TRBJ1-5,CAISQQTGNSNQPQHF
TRBV4-2,TRBJ2-5,CASSQHPGTDGETQYF
TRBV30,TRBJ1-4,CAWSAGGRGEKLFF
TRBV7-9,TRBJ1-1,CSSSWAPNTEAFF
TRBV5-5,TRBJ2-1,CASSVGDTYNEQFF
TRBV5-1,TRBJ2-3,CASSWLAGGEDTQYF
TRBV7-9,TRBJ2-3,CASSAGYMDTQYF
TRBV5-1,TRBJ2-3,CASSSEGADTQYF
TRBV14,TRBJ2-7,CASSPLGGFSYEQYF
TRBV10-3,TRBJ1-5,CAISWTGDQPQHF
TRBV11-2,TRBJ2-3,CASSLSPGDTQYF
TRBV7-3,TRBJ2-6,CASSSQGAHSGANVLTF
TRBV20-1,TRBJ2-4,CSADREGQYF
TRBV7-7,TRBJ2-2,CASSPTALGELFF
TRBV9,TRBJ2-3,CASSGTSGVGGTDTQYF
TRBV28,TRBJ1-6,CASGTGGSPLHF
TRBV12-5,TRBJ2-3,CASSLAGGVADTQYF
TRBV27,TRBJ2-6,CASSFLRSDGANVLTF
TRBV9,TRBJ2-1,CASSVNSVASSYNEQFF
TRBV6-6,TRBJ1-4,CASSYSPDPTNEKLFF
TRBV18,-,CASSPDSYEQYF
TRBV9,TRBJ2-1,CASSASGIWNEQFF